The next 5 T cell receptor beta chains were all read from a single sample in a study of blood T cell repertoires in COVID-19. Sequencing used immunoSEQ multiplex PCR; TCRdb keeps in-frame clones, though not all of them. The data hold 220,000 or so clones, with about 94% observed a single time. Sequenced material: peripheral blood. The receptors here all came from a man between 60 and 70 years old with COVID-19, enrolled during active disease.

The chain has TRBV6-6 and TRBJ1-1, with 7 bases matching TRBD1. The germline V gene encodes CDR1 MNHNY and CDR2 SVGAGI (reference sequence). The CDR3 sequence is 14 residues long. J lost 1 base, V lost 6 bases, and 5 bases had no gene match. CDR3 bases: TGTGCCAGCAGCTATCGACAGGGGAACACTGAAGCTTTCTTT. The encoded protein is CASSYRQGNTEAFF.

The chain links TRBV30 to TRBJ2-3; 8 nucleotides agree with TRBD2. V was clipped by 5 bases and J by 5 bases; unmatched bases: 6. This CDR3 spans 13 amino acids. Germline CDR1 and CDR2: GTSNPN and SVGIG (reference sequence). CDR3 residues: CAWRAGGLDTQYF. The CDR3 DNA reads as TGTGCCTGGCGTGCGGGGGGCTTAGATACGCAGTATTTT. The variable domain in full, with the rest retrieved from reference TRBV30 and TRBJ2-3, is SQTIHQWPATLVQPVGSPLSLECTVEGTSNPNLYWYRQAAGRGLQLLFYSVGIGQISSEVPQNLSASRPQDRQFILSSKKLLLSDSGFYLCAWRAGGLDTQYFGPGTRLTVL.

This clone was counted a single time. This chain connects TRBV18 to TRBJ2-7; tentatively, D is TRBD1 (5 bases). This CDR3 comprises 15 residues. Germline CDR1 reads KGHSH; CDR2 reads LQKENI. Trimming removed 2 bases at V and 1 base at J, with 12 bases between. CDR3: CASSPGAGLSYEQYF. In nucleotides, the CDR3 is TGTGCCAGCTCACCAGGGGCAGGGCTATCCTACGAGCAGTACTTC.

Here the CDR3 reads CASSLPQGRANTGELFF. CDR3 coding DNA: TGTGCCAGCAGCTTGCCACAGGGACGAGCGAACACCGGGGAGCTGTTTTTT. The chain joins TRBV7-6 to TRBJ2-2, with TRBD1 as a possible D gene (6 bases). Germline lookup yields CDR1 SGHVS and CDR2 FNYEAQ. The CDR3 is 17 residues long. V lost 3 bases and J 0 bases, leaving 14 bases between the germline ends.

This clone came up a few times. The CDR3 here is CASRRVSSSYEQYF. CDR3 in DNA: TGTGCCAGCAGGAGGGTCTCCAGCTCCTACGAGCAGTACTTC. The chain links TRBV2 to TRBJ2-7, with TRBD2 as a possible D gene (5 bases). V was trimmed by 6 bases and J by 0 bases, leaving 12 bases between them. The CDR3 contains 14 residues. Germline V gives CDR1 SNHLY, CDR2 FYNNEI.